The TCR beta chain under discussion was sequenced for a study of T cells after yellow fever vaccination. Study-level points and caveats: Though weaker, the secondary response peaked faster, on day 5 versus 15.

This clonotype was observed a handful of times. Its cognate antigen is unknown. V lost 7 bases and J lost 2, with 17 bases in between. Looked up from germline, CDR1 is MNHEY and CDR2 is SVGEGT. The CDR3 sequence is 15 residues long. TCRdb processed the 5' RACE reads anew with MiXCR; each CDR3 protein has one entry. The table has 300,000 to 350,000 distinct CDR3 sequences, less than 9.5% seen once. The chain carries TRBV6-2 or TRBV6-3 and TRBJ2-5; the D gene is possibly TRBD2 (6 bases). This TCR derives from a man younger than 35 who received the YFV17D yellow fever vaccine. Sequencing was performed on PBMCs, taken roughly 47 days after the first yellow fever vaccination. The CDR3 nucleotides are TGTGCCAGCACCCCGCGACTAGTGGGACAAGAGACCCAGTACTTC. Amino acids: CASTPRLVGQETQYF.